These T cell receptor beta chains were read from a single sample in a study of T cell responses to AZD1222 COVID-19 vaccine. Profiled with immunoSEQ multiplex PCR; TCRdb holds only in-frame clones, not every one. The sample contains about 93,000 clones, approximately 86% of which appear only once. This sample comprised peripheral blood, obtained on day 0 of AZD1222 vaccination. The origin of the receptors is an adult in good health. The CDR3 runs from the conserved cysteine through the conserved F or W. Fields, in order: clone size, J gene, D gene, V gene, CDR3 protein, CDR3 DNA. The D gene is left open where the match is weak. Clone size is stated in some rows and not others, as once, few, many or a class when expanded.

- | TRBJ2-5 | - | TRBV11-2 | CASSFIEETQYF | TGTGCCAGCAGCTTCATAGAAGAGACCCAGTACTTC
- | TRBJ2-3 | - | TRBV30 | CAWSGASTDTQYF | TGTGCCTGGTCAGGGGCCAGCACAGATACGCAGTATTTT
- | TRBJ1-6 | - | TRBV4-2 | CASSQDMGPRGSYNSPLHF | TGTGCCAGCAGCCAAGATATGGGACCCAGGGGCTCCTATAATTCACCCCTCCACTTT
once | TRBJ2-7 | - | TRBV5-6 | CASSLRSRTEQYF | TGTGCCAGCAGCTTAAGAAGTCGGACCGAGCAGTACTTC
once | TRBJ1-1 | TRBD1 | TRBV23-1 | CASSQRTGNMNTEAFF | TGCGCCAGCAGTCAGCGGACAGGGAACATGAACACTGAAGCTTTCTTT
many | TRBJ2-1 | - | TRBV27 | CASSPYPRNEQFF | TGTGCCAGCAGTCCGTACCCCCGGAATGAGCAGTTCTTC
- | TRBJ2-7 | - | TRBV15 | CATSDPRQGSSYEQYF | TGTGCCACCAGCGATCCTAGGCAGGGGAGCTCCTACGAGCAGTACTTC
few | TRBJ2-1 | - | TRBV2 | CASRAPGRYNEQFF | TGTGCCAGCAGGGCACCGGGAAGGTACAATGAGCAGTTCTTC
- | TRBJ1-5 | TRBD1 | TRBV7-2 | CASSSTGGRQPQHF | TGTGCCAGCAGCTCCACAGGGGGCCGACAGCCCCAGCATTTT
- | TRBJ1-2 | - | TRBV10-3 | CAISERENGYTF | TGTGCCATCAGTGAGAGGGAAAACGGCTACACCTTC
- | TRBJ1-5 | - | TRBV6-5 | CASRMGDRSNQPQHF | TGTGCCAGCAGGATGGGGGATCGAAGCAATCAGCCCCAGCATTTT
- | TRBJ2-1 | TRBD2 | TRBV7-3 | CASSSSGIPGLAGYNEQFF | TGTGCCAGCAGCTCGAGTGGGATCCCGGGACTAGCGGGATACAATGAGCAGTTCTTC
- | TRBJ1-6 | - | TRBV5-1 | CASSLAGARASDLHF | TGCGCCAGCAGCTTGGCCGGGGCCAGGGCCTCCGATCTACACTTT
- | TRBJ2-2 | - | TRBV10-3 | CAIKVGGATNTGELFF | TGTGCCATCAAAGTTGGCGGGGCAACGAACACCGGGGAGCTGTTTTTT
- | TRBJ2-3 | - | TRBV14 | CASSQGGRRTDTQYF | TGTGCCAGCAGCCAAGGGGGGAGACGGACAGATACGCAGTATTTT
- | TRBJ1-3 | TRBD1 | TRBV7-6 | CASSQGQGGGNTIYF | TGTGCCAGCAGCCAGGGACAGGGAGGTGGAAACACCATATATTTT
- | TRBJ2-5 | - | TRBV5-1 | CASSLGRGETQYF | TGCGCCAGCAGCTTGGGCCGAGGCGAGACCCAGTACTTC
few | TRBJ1-6 | - | TRBV5-4 | CASSLDSGSPLHF | TGTGCCAGCAGCTTGGATTCGGGGTCACCCCTCCACTTT
- | TRBJ2-7 | - | TRBV5-4 | CASSSRLARDIYEQYF | TGTGCCAGCAGCTCCCGCTTAGCCCGCGATATATACGAGCAGTACTTC
- | TRBJ2-2 | - | TRBV2 | CASSEGSANTGELFF | TGTGCCAGCAGTGAAGGAAGTGCTAACACCGGGGAGCTGTTTTTT
- | TRBJ1-6 | - | TRBV19 | CASSMVTGLNSPLHF | TGTGCCAGTAGTATGGTAACAGGGTTGAATTCACCCCTCCACTTT
once | TRBJ2-6 | - | TRBV21-1 | CASSKEPQTGRNCVRANVLTF | TGTGCCAGCAGCAAAGAACCCCAAACAGGGAGGAACTGTGTTCGGGCCAACGTCCTGACTTTC
once | TRBJ1-2 | - | TRBV2 | CASNNYGYTF | TGTGCCAGCAATAACTATGGCTACACCTTC
- | TRBJ2-1 | - | TRBV19 | CASSPPPYNEQFF | TGTGCCAGTAGTCCACCGCCGTATAATGAGCAGTTCTTC
- | TRBJ2-6 | - | TRBV10-1 | CASSDAGANVLTF | TGCGCCAGCAGTGATGCTGGGGCCAACGTCCTGACTTTC
- | TRBJ1-1 | - | TRBV12-5 | CASGLATGGGDEAFF | TGTGCTAGTGGTTTGGCGACTGGAGGGGGGGATGAAGCTTTCTTT
- | TRBJ1-1 | TRBD1 | TRBV29-1 | CSVRGQINTEAFF | TGCAGCGTTAGGGGACAGATCAACACTGAAGCTTTCTTT
- | TRBJ1-1 | TRBD1 | TRBV11-3 | CASSPGTGRGYTEAFF | TGTGCCAGCAGCCCTGGGACAGGGAGAGGGTACACTGAAGCTTTCTTT
- | TRBJ1-4 | - | TRBV4-2 | CASSQGGDTDLIRF | TGTGCCAGCAGCCAAGGAGGGGACACTGACCTAATTAGATTT
- | TRBJ2-7 | - | TRBV5-5 | CASSFGLTSYEQYF | TGTGCCAGCAGCTTCGGACTGACATCCTACGAGCAGTACTTC
- | TRBJ2-5 | TRBD1 | TRBV7-7 | CASSPQGVQETQYF | TGTGCCAGCAGCCCACAGGGGGTTCAAGAGACCCAGTACTTC
- | TRBJ2-1 | - | TRBV18 | CASSPGADNEQFF | TGTGCCAGCTCACCAGGGGCGGATAATGAGCAGTTCTTC
- | TRBJ2-7 | - | TRBV29-1 | CSVPGDGAHEQYF | TGCAGCGTCCCCGGGGATGGGGCCCACGAGCAGTACTTC
- | TRBJ2-1 | TRBD1 | TRBV13 | CASSDRDRGDNEQFF | TGTGCCAGCAGCGACCGGGACAGGGGCGACAATGAGCAGTTCTTC
few | TRBJ1-5 | - | TRBV5-5 | CASSDIGNQPQHF | TGTGCCAGCAGCGATATAGGGAACCAGCCCCAGCATTTT
- | TRBJ2-1 | TRBD2 | TRBV7-2 | CASSPGLAGGPYEQFF | TGTGCCAGCAGCCCAGGCCTTGCGGGGGGGCCCTATGAGCAGTTCTTC
- | TRBJ2-7 | TRBD1 | TRBV29-1 | CSVEGGTVSSYEQYF | TGCAGCGTTGAAGGGGGGACAGTTAGCTCCTACGAGCAGTACTTC
- | TRBJ1-1 | - | TRBV19 | CASSKGRNTEAFF | TGTGCCAGTAGTAAGGGCCGTAACACTGAAGCTTTCTTT
- | TRBJ2-4 | - | TRBV21-1 | CASSKGRRVYDKNIQYF | TGTGCCAGCAGCAAGGGACGGAGGGTATACGACAAAAACATTCAGTACTTC
- | TRBJ1-5 | - | TRBV6-5 | CASSSTSGNQPQHF | TGTGCCAGCAGTTCTACCTCTGGCAATCAGCCCCAGCATTTT